This T cell receptor beta chain was identified during a study of T cell repertoires in cytomegalovirus infection. Study summary: It was recently identified HLA-C-restricted and well-studied HLA-B-restricted CMV epitopes that the study used. Public TCR beta signatures indicated both CMV infection and matching HLA type. The study's findings and limits: CMV-specific TCR beta clonotypes restricted by HLA-C were the ones dominating the ex vivo response.

TCRdb independently ran MiXCR on the reads; one entry per CDR3 protein. Of some 920,000 distinct CDR3 sequences in the sample, less than 40% were seen once. This clonotype showed up many times. Its antigen is currently unknown. Sequences were derived from cultured CD8+ T cells from PBMCs, sampled from culture after CMV antigen stimulation. This sequence was found in a human donor in good health (CMV status not recorded). Some clones in this sample may be carry-over from other donors' samples.

The CDR3 here is CASSEPEILSNQPQHF. DNA for the CDR3: TGTGCCAGCAGTGAGCCCGAAATACTTAGCAATCAGCCCCAGCATTTT. V usage is TRBV6-1 and J usage is TRBJ1-5, with D unclear. Germline V gene lookup returns CDR1 MNHNS and CDR2 SASEGT. The CDR3 is 16 amino acids. V lost 3 bases, J lost 0 bases, and 12 bases lay in between.